The sequence of this TCR beta chain was determined in a study of T-cell reconstitution after alpha-beta-depleted transplantation in children. Unique molecular identifiers were built into the TCRbeta library. A single record per CDR3 protein comes from TCRdb applying MiXCR to the PCR reads. The table includes roughly 610,000 distinct CDR3 sequences, about 11% detected once. This clonotype was seen ten or more times. The CDR3 length is 10 residues. V was clipped by 7 bases and J by 5 bases, with 8 bases between them. Germline CDR1 and CDR2: SQVTM and ANQGSEA. Material: PBMCs from the stem cell graft donor, obtained from the stem cell graft. The sequence was collected from a human donor who donated a stem cell graft to a child with acute myeloid leukemia. V usage is TRBV29-1 and J usage is TRBJ1-1; D perhaps matches TRBD1 (5 bases). The CDR3 sequence is CSGGGTEAFF. The CDR3, as DNA: TGCAGCGGGGGGGGGACTGAAGCTTTCTTT.